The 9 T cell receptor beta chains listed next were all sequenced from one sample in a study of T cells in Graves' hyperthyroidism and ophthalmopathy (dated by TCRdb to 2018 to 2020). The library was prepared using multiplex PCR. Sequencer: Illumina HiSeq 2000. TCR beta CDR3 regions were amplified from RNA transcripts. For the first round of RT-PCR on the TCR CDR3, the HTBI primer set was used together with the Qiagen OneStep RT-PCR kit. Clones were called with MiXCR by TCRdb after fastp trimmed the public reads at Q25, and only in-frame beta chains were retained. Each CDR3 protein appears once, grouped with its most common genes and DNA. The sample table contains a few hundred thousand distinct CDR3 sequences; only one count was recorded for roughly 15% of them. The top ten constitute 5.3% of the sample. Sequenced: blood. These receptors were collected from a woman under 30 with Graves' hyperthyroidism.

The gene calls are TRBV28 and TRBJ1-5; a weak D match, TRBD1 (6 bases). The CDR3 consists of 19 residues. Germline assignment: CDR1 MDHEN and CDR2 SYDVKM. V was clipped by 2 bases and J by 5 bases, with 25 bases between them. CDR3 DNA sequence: TGTGCCAGCAGTTTACCTATTAAAAGGACAGCCCGGAGGGATCAGCCCCAGCATTTT. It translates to CASSLPIKRTARRDQPQHF.

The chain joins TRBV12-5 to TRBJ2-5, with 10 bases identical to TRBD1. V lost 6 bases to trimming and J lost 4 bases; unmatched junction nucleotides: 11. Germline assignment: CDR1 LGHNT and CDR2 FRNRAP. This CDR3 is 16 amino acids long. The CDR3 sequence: CASGPETTGGGETQYF. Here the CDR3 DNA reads TGTGCTAGTGGCCCCGAAACGACAGGGGGCGGAGAGACCCAGTACTTC.

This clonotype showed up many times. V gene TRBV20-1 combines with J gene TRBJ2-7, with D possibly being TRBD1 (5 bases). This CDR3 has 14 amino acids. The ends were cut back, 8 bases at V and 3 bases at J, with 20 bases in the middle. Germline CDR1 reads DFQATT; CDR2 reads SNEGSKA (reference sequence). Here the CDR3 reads CSTNQGSRYYEQYF. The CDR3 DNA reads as TGCAGTACAAACCAGGGATCGAGGTACTACGAGCAGTACTTC.

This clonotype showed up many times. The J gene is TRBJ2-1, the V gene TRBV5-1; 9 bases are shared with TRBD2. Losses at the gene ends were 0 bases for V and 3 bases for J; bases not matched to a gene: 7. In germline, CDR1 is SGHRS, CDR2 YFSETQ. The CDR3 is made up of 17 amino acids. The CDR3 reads CASSLVLRLAVYNEQFF. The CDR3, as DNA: TGCGCCAGCAGCTTGGTTTTGAGACTAGCGGTCTACAATGAGCAGTTCTTC.

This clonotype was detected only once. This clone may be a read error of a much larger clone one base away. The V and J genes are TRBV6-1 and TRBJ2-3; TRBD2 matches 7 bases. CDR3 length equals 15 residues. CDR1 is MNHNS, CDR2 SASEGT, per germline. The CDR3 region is CASSEAGTITDAQYF. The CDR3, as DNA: TGTGCCAGCAGTGAAGCAGGGACTATCACAGATGCGCAGTATTTT.

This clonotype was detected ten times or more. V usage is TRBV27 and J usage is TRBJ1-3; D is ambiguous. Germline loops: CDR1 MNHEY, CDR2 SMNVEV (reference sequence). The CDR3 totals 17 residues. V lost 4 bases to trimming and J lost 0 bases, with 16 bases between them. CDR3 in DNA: TGTGCCAGCAGTTATCCCTGGACGGAATACTCTGGAAACACCATATATTTT. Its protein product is CASSYPWTEYSGNTIYF.

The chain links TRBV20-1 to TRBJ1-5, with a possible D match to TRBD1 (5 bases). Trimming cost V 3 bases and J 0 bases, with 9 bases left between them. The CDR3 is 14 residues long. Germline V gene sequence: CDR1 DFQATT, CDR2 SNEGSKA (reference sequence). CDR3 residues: CSASPGTSNQPQHF. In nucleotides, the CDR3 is TGCAGTGCTAGTCCAGGGACTAGCAATCAGCCCCAGCATTTT.

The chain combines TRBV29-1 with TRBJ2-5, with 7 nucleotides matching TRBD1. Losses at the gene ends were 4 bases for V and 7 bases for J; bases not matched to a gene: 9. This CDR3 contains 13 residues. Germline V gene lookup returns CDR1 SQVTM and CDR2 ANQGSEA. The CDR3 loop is CSVGAGGRGTQYF. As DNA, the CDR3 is TGCAGCGTTGGGGCAGGGGGTCGAGGGACCCAGTACTTC.

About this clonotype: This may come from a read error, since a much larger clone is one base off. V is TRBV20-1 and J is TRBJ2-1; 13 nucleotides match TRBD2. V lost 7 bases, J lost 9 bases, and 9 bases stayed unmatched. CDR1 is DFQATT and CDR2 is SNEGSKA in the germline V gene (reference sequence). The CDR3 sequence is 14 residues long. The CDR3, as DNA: TGCAGTGTCCCGGGACTAGCGGGAATCGGTGAGCAGTTCTTC. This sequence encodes CSVPGLAGIGEQFF.